The source of this T cell receptor (beta chain) is a study of Ad26.COV2.S vaccination and SARS-CoV-2 variants. Study-wide results and limits: The TCR breadth and depth analyses may have understated or missed part of the total T cell responses. Comparable non-spike TCR breadth was observed in vaccine and placebo recipients.

V shed 2 bases and J shed 5 bases, with 15 bases lying between them. This CDR3 comprises 15 residues. Per germline, CDR1 MGHRA and CDR2 YSYEKL. Worth noting for this clone: Its antigen is unknown.

Profiled with immunoSEQ multiplex PCR; TCRdb holds only in-frame clones, not every one. The repertoire holds 300,000 to 450,000 clones, with roughly 94% as singletons. The sequences come from peripheral blood, collected after recovery from COVID-19. The receptor comes from a human donor who had recovered from COVID-19. The chain recombines TRBV4-1 with TRBJ1-2, with a possible D match to TRBD1 (6 bases). CDR3 loop: CASSQYTGTPYGYTF. In DNA form, the CDR3 reads TGCGCCAGCAGCCAATATACGGGGACACCGTATGGCTACACCTTC.